This TCR beta chain was identified in a study of naive and memory T cell subsets (dated by TCRdb to the late 2010s). A note on the overall study: The study applied an open-source, UMI-based TCR alpha and beta sequencing pipeline to sorted naive and memory peripheral blood T cell subsets. Complete agreement was observed between the functional CMV T cell responses and the IgG serology results. RNA was DNase-treated and reverse transcribed with TCR constant-region primers, mostly using SuperScript III. Study-level results and caveats: Clonotypes were defined as single alpha or beta chain sequences, not paired alpha/beta receptors. RNA-based TCR counts may be influenced by expression changes linked to T cell activation and differentiation. Gini index rose and Shannon and inverse Simpson diversity fell from naive through CM, EM and EMRA in both CD4 and CD8 cells. TCR abundance followed a power law with an exponent that was different for naive and memory subsets but consistent across the three individuals. The repertoire findings for the naive and memory subsets could not be validated against a ground truth, as none was available. After error correction, only a single occurrence was seen for over 85% of naive TCR sequences, so much steeper abundance distributions were produced than in memory subsets. A few larger clonotypes were present in naive repertoires, particularly the CD8 repertoires, and these clonotypes were possibly memory cells re-expressing CD45RA.

For this clonotype: Its antigen is currently not known. One base away there is no much larger clone; base qualities are not given.

The germline V gene (reference sequence) gives CDR1 as SEHNR and CDR2 as FQNEAQ. Trimming removed 5 bases from V and 5 bases from J, leaving 18 bases between the germline ends. The CDR3 spans 15 residues, from the cysteine through the phenylalanine. CDR3 DNA is the only sequence kept; it has 45 bases, read in frame from the first base. From the second PCR step onward, the TCR alpha chain libraries and the TCR beta chain libraries were amplified separately. The CMV status of each donor was determined by measuring IFNgamma production from CD4+ T cells after fresh PBMCs had been stimulated overnight with CMV viral lysate. Miltenyi beads were used first to positively select CD4 T cells, and CD8 T cells were then positively selected from the CD4-negative fraction. Cells stained for CD3, CD4, CD8, CD45RA, CD27 and a live/dead dye were sorted on a BD Aria II into four subsets by CD45RA and CD27. A few healthy volunteers provided blood, and the blood of each volunteer was split into CD4 and CD8 T cells and then into four differentiation subsets. About 130 ml of peripheral blood was collected from each donor, and PBMC were isolated from the blood using Ficoll-Paque PLUS density-gradient centrifugation. Sorted cells were lysed in RLT buffer, and RNA was extracted with a Qiagen RNeasy kit and stored at -80°C.

Receptor amplification or capture employed UMI-ligation and nested PCR. An equimolar mix of two oligonucleotides covering both TRBC1 and TRBC2 was used as the beta constant-region primer. Four rounds of PCR were used to amplify ligated cDNA, with nested alpha and beta constant-region primers being used together with the SP2 primer. A single-stranded oligonucleotide carrying the SP2 primer and a 12-nucleotide UMI was ligated to the 3' end of the cDNA by T4 RNA ligase 1. The ligation reaction was incubated at 16°C for about 19-24 hours. PCR2 was usually performed as a SYBR Green qPCR and halted at a preset threshold so that over-amplification would not occur. Every purification after the first one was done using Agencourt AMPure XP magnetic beads. Libraries were quantified by Qubit and checked on a TapeStation, with a main peak expected near 650 bp. Pooled libraries were sequenced on an Illumina MiSeq using v2 2x251 paired-end kits, and typically about 0.95-2.1 million reads were obtained per sample. Each sample's library went into the pool at roughly 4.4 nM, and about 4.5-8% PhiX was added to help with cluster recognition. The published analysis was carried out like this. Using tag matching that tolerated one base-pair mismatch, Decombinator assigned V and J genes to FASTQ reads that had been processed by Demultiplexor. UMIs were used by Collapsinator to correct both sequencing errors and frequency errors arising from PCR heterogeneity. CDR3Translator translated TCRs and extracted CDR3s from the conserved cysteine to the FGXG phenylalanine, flagging non-productive sequences. Gini, Shannon entropy and inverse Simpson indices were calculated on repertoires that had been subsampled to equal numbers of UMI-defined TCRs. Within the linear range, a power law was fitted by maximum likelihood to the distributions of clonotype abundance. Similar UMI counts, unique TCR numbers and clonal distributions were obtained with the pipeline and with MIGEC on one naive CD8 sample. One analysis removed from the naive repertoire any naive TCRs that were also present in any memory subset from the same donor. Repertoires were searched for roughly 7,300 CMV-associated CDR3 sequences compiled from VDJdb and a published dataset. TCRdb itself trimmed the public reads at Q25 with fastp, ran MiXCR and retained productive beta chains. Every distinct CDR3 protein forms one entry, paired with its most common genes and DNA. Here the V and J calls rest on TCRdb's processing, not on the authors' analysis. The sample data list over 90,000 distinct CDR3 sequences, and roughly 12% of these were observed just once. The ten largest make up roughly 0.13% of the sample.

This chain is built from TRBV7-9 and TRBJ2-5; TRBD2 is perhaps the D gene, given 5 matching bases. The specimen sequenced was naive CD4+ T cells from blood. The sample's cell subset or site label, decoded: naive T cells, CD45RA high CD27+. The TCR was taken from a human donor in good health. CDR3 sequence: CASSPGGARGETQYF. The DNA sequence is given as TGTGCCAGCAGCCCGGGCGGCGCCCGAGGGGAGACCCAGTACTTC.